This T cell receptor beta chain stems from a study of early T cells in non-severe SARS-CoV-2 infection. Study-wide background: Chains from this unsorted whole-blood bulk RNA could not be paired. Study-level points and caveats: VDJdb-based annotation leaned toward anti-spike CD8 responses and missed private and CD4 specificities.

As to this clonotype: Its antigen is not known.

Per the germline V gene, CDR1 is LNHNV and CDR2 is YYDKDF (reference sequence). The CDR3 is 15 residues long. V was pared by 0 bases and J by 10 bases, with 16 bases between. Attached unique molecular identifiers marked individual cDNA molecules. TCRdb redid the calling of the 5' RACE reads with MiXCR, one entry per CDR3 protein. The sample lists 55,000 to 70,000 distinct CDR3 sequences, under 13% seen once, with around 6.4% in the top ten. The clonotype was recovered from an adult who was a healthcare worker with PCR-confirmed SARS-CoV-2 infection or an uninfected control (not recorded which). The source material was whole blood. The V call is TRBV15, the J call TRBJ1-5; D remains unclear. The CDR3 protein is CATSRDTTWYGPQHF. DNA for the CDR3: TGTGCCACCAGCAGAGATACCACCTGGTATGGTCCCCAGCATTTT.